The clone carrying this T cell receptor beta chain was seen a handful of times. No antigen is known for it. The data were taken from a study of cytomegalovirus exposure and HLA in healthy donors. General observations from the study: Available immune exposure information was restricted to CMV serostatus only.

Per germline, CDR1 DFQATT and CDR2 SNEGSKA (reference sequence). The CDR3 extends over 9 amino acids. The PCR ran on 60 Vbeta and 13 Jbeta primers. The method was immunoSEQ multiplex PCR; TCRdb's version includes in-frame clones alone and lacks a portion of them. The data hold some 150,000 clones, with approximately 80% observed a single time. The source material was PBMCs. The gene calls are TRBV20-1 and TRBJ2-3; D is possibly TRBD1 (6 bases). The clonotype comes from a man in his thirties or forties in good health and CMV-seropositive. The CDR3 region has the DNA TGCACCACAGGGGATACGCAGTATTTT. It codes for CTTGDTQYF.